This T cell receptor beta chain was observed in a study of metastatic and nonmetastatic thyroid tumors. The wider study: From malignant and benign thyroid patients, repertoires in blood and in tumor or nodule tissue were compared.

The table lists this clone with many counts. TCRdb used MiXCR to call clones anew from the PCR reads. The sample lists around 45,000 clones, roughly 3.2% seen once, with 9.5% to 10% in the top ten. Unmatched junction bases numbered 5, after V lost 2 bases and J lost 3 bases. In germline, CDR1 is ENHRY, CDR2 SYGVKD. This CDR3 contains 15 residues. No patient had received any treatment before thyroid surgery. This chain uses TRBV10-3 with TRBJ1-2; 8 bases map to TRBD1. The sequence was collected from a female donor with papillary thyroid cancer or a benign thyroid nodule (not recorded which). Some clones in this sample may be carry-over from other donors' samples. The sequenced sample consisted of blood. Here the CDR3 reads CAISEGQGPYYGYTF. The DNA of the CDR3 is TGTGCCATCAGTGAGGGACAGGGCCCCTACTATGGCTACACCTTC.